This T cell receptor (beta chain) was sequenced during a study of beta chain features in type 1 diabetes. Looking at the study overall: Investigators examined some 110,000,000 sorted cells across all samples.

This CDR3 has 11 amino acids. Germline V gives CDR1 SGHTA, CDR2 FQGNSA. The isolated RNA, all of it, was reverse transcribed, so expressed TCRB transcripts were what got sequenced. Using immunoSEQ multiplex PCR, the repertoire was profiled, and TCRdb retains in-frame clones only, with some absent. The table includes 900,000 or so clones, 17% detected once. For this clone: Its antigen is unidentified. Germline is not matched at one junction end, which may reflect a read error.

Overall study findings and caveats: cDNA-based sequencing might over-represent cells highly expressing TCR. Any HLA effect on TCRB rearrangement was left unresolved by small sub-analyses.

Every donor provided one heparinised blood draw, which averaged approximately 100 mL. V gene TRBV7-2 combines with J gene TRBJ2-4, with D possibly TRBD1 on 5 matching bases. This receptor was obtained from a woman younger than 30 in good health. The sequencing sample was made of naive CD4+ T cells from blood. CDR3 nucleotides: TGTGCCAGCAGCCGTGGACAATCAGTGTTCTTC. This gives the protein CASSRGQSVFF.